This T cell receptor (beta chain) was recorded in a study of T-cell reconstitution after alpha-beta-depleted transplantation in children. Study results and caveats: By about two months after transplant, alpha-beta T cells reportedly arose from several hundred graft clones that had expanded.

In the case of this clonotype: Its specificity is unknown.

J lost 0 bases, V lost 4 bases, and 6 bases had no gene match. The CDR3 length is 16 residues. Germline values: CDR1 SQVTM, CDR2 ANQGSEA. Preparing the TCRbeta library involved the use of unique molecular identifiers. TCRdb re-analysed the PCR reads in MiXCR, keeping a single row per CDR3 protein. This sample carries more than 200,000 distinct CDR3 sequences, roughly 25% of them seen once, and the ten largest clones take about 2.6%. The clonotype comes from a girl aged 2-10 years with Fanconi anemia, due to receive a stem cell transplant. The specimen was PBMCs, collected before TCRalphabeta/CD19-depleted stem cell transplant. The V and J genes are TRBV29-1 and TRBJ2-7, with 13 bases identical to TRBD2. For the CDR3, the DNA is TGCAGCGTTGGGGGGACTAGCGGGGTGAGCTCCTACGAGCAGTACTTC. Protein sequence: CSVGGTSGVSSYEQYF.